The rows below give T cell receptor beta chains drawn from one sample of a study of T-cell memory formation after mild COVID-19. TCRdb passed the 5' RACE reads through MiXCR, listing each CDR3 protein once. Of about 390,000 distinct CDR3 sequences detected, about 15% appear once; the ten largest clones hold around a fifth. Sequencing was performed on PBMCs or a T cell subset sorted from them (not recorded which). The receptors were gathered from a man younger than 35 who had mild COVID-19 (a few samples of this study predate the infection). Cell type and time point are not known. Each CDR3 is given with its conserved first and last residue. Expanded clones are given a class, and other clones once, few, many or no size at all.

CDR3 protein,clone size,J gene,V gene
CASSLTGPNTGELFF,-,TRBJ2-2,TRBV5-1
CASSRGTGANQPQHF,few,TRBJ1-5,TRBV27
CASSQPQVGASYEQYF,many,TRBJ2-7,TRBV7-9
CASSPTAERNEQFF,few,TRBJ2-1,TRBV5-1
CASSLGPVAIYF,many,TRBJ1-3,TRBV7-9
CASSLYDNYGYTF,few,TRBJ1-2,TRBV28
CAITSGSSTDTQYF,many,TRBJ2-3,TRBV10-3
CASSLAGVDSPLHF,-,TRBJ1-6,TRBV7-2
CASSLVSGFNQPQHF,-,TRBJ1-5,TRBV28
CASSLRQGKIHTF,-,TRBJ1-2,TRBV18
CASSLLGGPWYF,-,TRBJ2-4,TRBV12-3/TRBV12-4
CASSQAGPGQGVEEAFF,-,TRBJ1-1,TRBV4-1
CATSDGTDYGYTF,few,TRBJ1-2,TRBV24-1
CASSQDMSPEAFF,few,TRBJ1-1,TRBV4-3
CAGGPDRSWETQYF,-,TRBJ2-5,TRBV6-1
CSARERLAGEDQYF,-,TRBJ2-5,TRBV20-1
CAISESARGPGELFF,few,TRBJ2-2,TRBV10-3
CASSLGLTRGETQYF,-,TRBJ2-5,TRBV27
CASSVDRARSPLHF,-,TRBJ1-6,TRBV9
CASSTWGRDYGYTF,-,TRBJ1-2,TRBV11-2
CASSFGTGHYNEQFF,many,TRBJ2-1,TRBV27
CASTDGNTGELFF,-,TRBJ2-2,TRBV4-2
CASSLSWRGSNTGELFF,many,TRBJ2-2,TRBV5-5
CASRPEYSNQPQHF,-,TRBJ1-5,TRBV6-2/TRBV6-3
CASSWDRMMNTEAFF,-,TRBJ1-1,TRBV18
CASSPSPSGGAELETQYF,few,TRBJ2-5,TRBV11-2
CASSPVGVDHGYTF,-,TRBJ1-2,TRBV18
CASSEQQGYTEAFF,few,TRBJ1-1,TRBV6-1
CSVEGNSGGRFAKNIQYF,-,TRBJ2-4,TRBV29-1
CASSSLRGDTQYF,-,TRBJ2-3,TRBV5-1
CASTRAGSLGELFF,-,TRBJ2-2,TRBV12-3/TRBV12-4
CASSIGTGTEYGYTF,-,TRBJ1-2,TRBV19
CSARFGDNEQFF,many,TRBJ2-1,TRBV20-1
CSARVPGEGDTQYF,-,TRBJ2-3,TRBV20-1
CASSLRLAADTQYF,few,TRBJ2-3,TRBV5-4
CASSADSYNQPQHF,few,TRBJ1-5,TRBV6-2/TRBV6-3
CASGLVLSRPPFSDTIYF,-,TRBJ1-3,TRBV12-5
CASSFGQGPDTQYF,-,TRBJ2-3,TRBV5-6
CASSQGLGGGGLYGYTF,few,TRBJ1-2,TRBV4-1
CAVLRDNYNEQFF,many,TRBJ2-1,TRBV10-2
CASRTGNTDTQYF,few,TRBJ2-3,TRBV5-1
CASSSSGGINYGYTF,many,TRBJ1-2,TRBV12-3/TRBV12-4
CATSRYKSGGRTDTGELFF,-,TRBJ2-2,TRBV15
CASSRTPGTGYQETQYF,few,TRBJ2-5,TRBV7-9
CASSRSGGAEETQYF,few,TRBJ2-5,TRBV5-1